The clone carrying this TCR beta chain was found a few times. Its specificity is not known. The CDR3 contains 13 residues. Germline CDR1 and CDR2: SGHTA and FQGNSA. V lost 2 bases and J lost 3, with 8 bases in between. MiXCR, run by TCRdb on the 5' RACE reads, gives a single entry per CDR3 protein. The table lists about 140,000 distinct CDR3 sequences, 13% to 15% of them singletons, with 28% in the top ten. These data come from a study of T-cell memory formation after mild COVID-19. Points from the study as a whole: Some responding clones appeared in pre-infection memory, suggesting cross-reactive memory joined. Among clones peaking at day 37 in the second wave, SARS-CoV-2 specificity remained unconfirmed. Clones that contracted clustered mainly in CM and EM if CD4+ and in EMRA if CD8+.

The chain is built from TRBV7-2 and TRBJ2-7, with D uncertain. The origin of this receptor is an adult woman who had mild COVID-19 (a few samples of this study predate the infection). Cell type and time point are not known. The material sequenced was PBMCs or a T cell subset sorted from them (not recorded which). The CDR3 DNA reads TGTGCCAGCAGCTTATGGAAGGGCTACGAGCAGTACTTC. Encoded protein: CASSLWKGYEQYF.